This is a list of T cell receptor beta chains from one sample in a study of T cell responses to AZD1222 COVID-19 vaccine. The assay was immunoSEQ multiplex PCR, and TCRdb's table has in-frame clones only and misses some. The data hold roughly 140,000 clones, with 94% observed a single time. Sequences were derived from peripheral blood, sampled on day 0 of AZD1222 vaccination. The receptors derive from an adult in good health. Each CDR3 is given with its conserved first and last residue. The D gene is left open where the match is weak. The size field is filled for only some rows; it gives once, few, many or a size class.

NA	NA	TRBJ1-2	TRBV6-5	TGTGCCAGCAACCTACAGCAGGGGAACTATGGCTACACCTTC	CASNLQQGNYGYTF
NA	NA	TRBJ1-2	TRBV27	TGTGCCAGCAGTTTTAGGAATTCTAACTATGGCTACACCTTC	CASSFRNSNYGYTF
NA	few	TRBJ1-4	TRBV19	TGTGCCAGTAGTTTATCAGACAGGTCTAATAGAGGACTGTTTTTT	CASSLSDRSNRGLFF
NA	once	TRBJ1-3	TRBV28	TGTGCCAGCAGTCCCCCCCCGTTGGCTGGAAACACCATATATTTT	CASSPPPLAGNTIYF
TRBD1	NA	TRBJ1-2	TRBV2	TGTGCCAGCAGTGAAGGACAGGGTCGGTATGGCTACACCTTC	CASSEGQGRYGYTF
TRBD2	NA	TRBJ2-2	TRBV2	TGTGCCAGCGGCAGTGGGAGGGCGAACACCGGGGAGCTGTTTTTT	CASGSGRANTGELFF
TRBD1	NA	TRBJ2-1	TRBV19	TGTGCCAGTAGTAGCCCGGCACAGGGGGCGGCTTCCTACTACAATGAGCAGTTCTTC	CASSSPAQGAASYYNEQFF
TRBD2	NA	TRBJ2-2	TRBV7-8	TGTGCCAGCAGCGCACGGCGACTAGCGGGATACACCGGGGAGCTGTTTTTT	CASSARRLAGYTGELFF
NA	NA	TRBJ2-3	TRBV7-2	TGTGCCAGCAGCCCGGACGGGGGTAGGAGAGGCACAGATACGCAGTATTTT	CASSPDGGRRGTDTQYF
NA	NA	TRBJ2-2	TRBV5-1	TGCGCCAGCAGCTTGGAGGTCCCCGGGGAGCTGTTTTTT	CASSLEVPGELFF
NA	NA	TRBJ2-1	TRBV29-1	TGCAGCGTCACTCAGGGGAATGAGCAGTTCTTC	CSVTQGNEQFF
NA	NA	TRBJ1-2	TRBV2	TGTGCCAGCAGTGGGACAGTGGCTAACTATGGCTACACCTTC	CASSGTVANYGYTF
NA	NA	TRBJ2-1	TRBV4-1	TGCGCCAGCAGCCAAGGAGGGCGGGGCAAAAGCTCCTACAATGAGCAGTTCTTC	CASSQGGRGKSSYNEQFF
TRBD1	NA	TRBJ2-2	TRBV3-1/TRBV3-2	TGTGCCAGCAGCCCCAACGACAGGGAAACAAACACCGGGGAGCTGTTTTTT	CASSPNDRETNTGELFF
TRBD2	NA	TRBJ2-5	TRBV6-5	TGTGCCAGCACTCTAGCGGGCGGGGGAGAGACCCAGTACTTC	CASTLAGGGETQYF
TRBD1	NA	TRBJ1-4	TRBV5-1	TGCGCCAGCAGCCCGCCGGGACAGGGAAATCTAGGAGGAGAAAAACTGTTTTTT	CASSPPGQGNLGGEKLFF
NA	NA	TRBJ1-3	TRBV15	TGTGCCACCAGCAGAGATCTGCTCCGGGGGCGAGGCTCTGGAAACACCATATATTTT	CATSRDLLRGRGSGNTIYF
TRBD2	NA	TRBJ2-3	TRBV30	TGTGCCTGGAGTGGGGGAGCTAGCGGGATCACAGATACGCAGTATTTT	CAWSGGASGITDTQYF
NA	few	TRBJ2-1	TRBV12-3/TRBV12-4	TGTGCCAGCAGTTTCGCTAGCGATAGTGAGCAGTTCTTC	CASSFASDSEQFF
NA	once	TRBJ1-1	TRBV5-1	TGCGCCAGCAGCTTTTGGGGTTTGGACACTGAAGCTTTCTTT	CASSFWGLDTEAFF
TRBD2	NA	TRBJ2-3	TRBV12-5	TGTGCTAGTGGCCCAGGACTAGCGGGGGGCACAGATACGCAGTATTTT	CASGPGLAGGTDTQYF
NA	NA	TRBJ1-1	TRBV5-1	TGCGCCAGCAGCTTAACAGCGAACACTGAAGCTTTCTTT	CASSLTANTEAFF
NA	NA	TRBJ1-1	TRBV11-2	TGTGCCAGCAGCGGAGACAGGAACACTGAAGCTTTCTTT	CASSGDRNTEAFF
NA	few	TRBJ2-5	TRBV5-1	TGCGCCAGCAGCTCCTTTCTTGGCGAGACCCAGTACTTC	CASSSFLGETQYF
NA	NA	TRBJ2-5	TRBV15	TGTGCCACCGGAATTGCGGTCCAAGAGACCCAGTACTTC	CATGIAVQETQYF
NA	NA	TRBJ2-6	TRBV3-1/TRBV3-2	TGTGCCAGCAGTCGATGGGGAGATACTGGGGCCAACGTCCTGACTTTC	CASSRWGDTGANVLTF
NA	once	TRBJ2-3	TRBV14	TGTGCCAGCAGCCAAGAAGACTATCCCCGACCAACTAGCACAGATACGCAGTATTTT	CASSQEDYPRPTSTDTQYF
NA	NA	TRBJ1-6	TRBV27	TGTGCCAGCAGAGAAGACAGATATAATTCACCCCTCCACTTT	CASREDRYNSPLHF
NA	NA	TRBJ2-2	TRBV5-1	TGCGCCAGCAGCACGACTACAGGAACCGGGGAGCTGTTTTTT	CASSTTTGTGELFF
TRBD2	NA	TRBJ2-1	TRBV7-3	TGTGCCAGCAGCTTATTAGCGGGAGGGCGCAATGAGCAGTTCTTC	CASSLLAGGRNEQFF
TRBD1	NA	TRBJ1-3	TRBV5-6	TGTGCCAGCAGCTATCGACAGGGATCTCTCTCTGGAAACACCATATATTTT	CASSYRQGSLSGNTIYF
TRBD1	few	TRBJ1-4	TRBV6-5	TGTGCCAGCATCCTGGACAGGGGATCCGAAAAACTGTTTTTT	CASILDRGSEKLFF
NA	NA	TRBJ2-1	TRBV19	TGTGCCAGTAGTATACGTTCGAGGGACAATGAGCAGTTCTTC	CASSIRSRDNEQFF
NA	NA	TRBJ2-3	TRBV28	TGTGCCAGCAGTCCACCTAGCACAGATACGCAGTATTTT	CASSPPSTDTQYF
NA	NA	TRBJ1-1	TRBV10-3	TGTGCCATCAGCGATAGGGAGAGCACTGAAGCTTTCTTT	CAISDRESTEAFF
NA	NA	TRBJ2-5	TRBV7-9	TGTGCCAGCAGCTTAGTGGGCGAGACCCAGTACTTC	CASSLVGETQYF
TRBD1	NA	TRBJ1-5	TRBV28	TGTGCCAGCAGTTTAATCAGGGGGCTCTTTCAGCCCCAGCATTTT	CASSLIRGLFQPQHF
NA	NA	TRBJ1-1	TRBV2	TGTGCCAGCAGTGAAGCGGCAGCGAACACTGAAGCTTTCTTT	CASSEAAANTEAFF
NA	NA	TRBJ2-3	TRBV7-9	TGTGCCAGCAGCTTAGCGCCAACAGATACGCAGTATTTT	CASSLAPTDTQYF
TRBD1	NA	TRBJ2-2	TRBV19	TGTGCCAGTAAGGCGGGGACAGGGGAGACCGGGGAGCTGTTTTTT	CASKAGTGETGELFF
TRBD1	NA	TRBJ1-2	TRBV28	TGTGCCAGCAGTTTAGACAGGGGGCGCGGCTATGGCTACACCTTC	CASSLDRGRGYGYTF
TRBD2	NA	TRBJ2-3	TRBV4-2	TGTGCCAGCAGCCAAGATCGGGCTAGCGGTGCAGATACGCAGTATTTT	CASSQDRASGADTQYF
NA	NA	TRBJ1-2	TRBV2	TGTGCCAGCACAGATCTAAGCGGGCACTATGGCTACACCTTC	CASTDLSGHYGYTF
TRBD2	NA	TRBJ2-3	TRBV7-7	TGTGCCAGCAGCCGAATAGCGGGAGGGGGAGCAGATACGCAGTATTTT	CASSRIAGGGADTQYF
NA	NA	TRBJ1-2	TRBV5-4	TGTGCCAGCAGCTTGGCCGGAGCTTCCCCATATTATGGCTACACCTTC	CASSLAGASPYYGYTF
TRBD1	NA	TRBJ1-2	TRBV7-2	TGTGCCAGCAGCTTAGTCCCAGGGGGTTCTTTGGGTGGCTACACCTTC	CASSLVPGGSLGGYTF
NA	few	TRBJ2-5	TRBV7-8	TGTGCCAGCAGCGCATGGGGGTTCCAAGAGACCCAGTACTTC	CASSAWGFQETQYF
NA	NA	TRBJ1-3	TRBV29-1	TGCAGCGCCCTTTCTTCAGACACCATATATTTT	CSALSSDTIYF
NA	once	TRBJ1-5	TRBV4-2	TGTGCCAGCAGCCAAGACCGGTGGCAGCCCCAGCATTTT	CASSQDRWQPQHF
NA	NA	TRBJ1-2	TRBV7-9	TGTGCCAGCAGCTTAGCAGGGGATGGCTACACCTTC	CASSLAGDGYTF
TRBD1	NA	TRBJ1-2	TRBV19	TGTGCCAGTAGTATAGGGACAGGCTTTGGCTACACCTTC	CASSIGTGFGYTF
NA	NA	TRBJ2-1	TRBV19	TGTGCCAGTAGTATGACTTCCCAGCCCAGTGAGCAGTTCTTC	CASSMTSQPSEQFF
NA	NA	TRBJ1-2	TRBV19	TGTGCCAGTAGTGACGCGGGTGCAAACAACTATGGCTACACCTTC	CASSDAGANNYGYTF
NA	once	TRBJ1-4	TRBV19	TGTGCCAGTAGTAGTCGCGGGGAAACTAATGAAAAACTGTTTTTT	CASSSRGETNEKLFF